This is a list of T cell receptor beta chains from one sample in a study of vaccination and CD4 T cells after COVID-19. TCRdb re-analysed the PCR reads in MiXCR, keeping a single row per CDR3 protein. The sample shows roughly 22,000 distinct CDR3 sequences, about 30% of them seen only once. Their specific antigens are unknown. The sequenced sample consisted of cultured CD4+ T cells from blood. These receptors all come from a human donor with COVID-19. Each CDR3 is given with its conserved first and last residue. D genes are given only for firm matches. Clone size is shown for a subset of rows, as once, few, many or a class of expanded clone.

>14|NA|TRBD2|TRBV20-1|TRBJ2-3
CSGPTSGNTDTQYF
TGCAGCGGCCCGACTAGCGGGAACACAGATACGCAGTATTTT
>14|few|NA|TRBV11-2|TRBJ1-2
CASSLDVTDSSYTF
TGTGCCAGCAGCTTAGATGTGACGGACAGCAGCTACACCTTC
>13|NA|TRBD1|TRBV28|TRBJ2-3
CASSGQGVDTQYF
TGTGCCAGCAGTGGACAGGGGGTAGATACGCAGTATTTT
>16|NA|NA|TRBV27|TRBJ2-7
CASSQRGQYSSYEQYF
TGTGCCAGCAGTCAACGAGGACAGTATAGCTCCTACGAGCAGTACTTC
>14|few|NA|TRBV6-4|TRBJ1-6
CASSESGKNSPLHF
TGTGCCAGCAGTGAATCAGGGAAGAATTCACCCCTCCACTTT
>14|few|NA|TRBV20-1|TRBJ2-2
CSARVPRGTGELFF
TGCAGTGCTAGAGTCCCTCGGGGTACCGGGGAGCTGTTTTTT
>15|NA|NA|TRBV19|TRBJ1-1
CASSISIGRGEEAFF
TGTGCCAGTAGTATTAGTATAGGTCGGGGAGAAGAAGCTTTCTTT
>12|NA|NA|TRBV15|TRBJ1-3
CATSRVGNTIYF
TGTGCCACCAGCAGAGTCGGAAACACCATATATTTT
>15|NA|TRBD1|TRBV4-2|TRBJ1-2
CASSQPDRGTVGYTF
TGTGCCAGCAGCCAACCGGACAGGGGAACGGTGGGATACACCTTC
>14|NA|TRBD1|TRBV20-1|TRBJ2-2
CSAWGQANTGELFF
TGCAGTGCTTGGGGACAGGCGAACACCGGGGAGCTGTTTTTT
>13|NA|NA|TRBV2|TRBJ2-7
CASSDGSAYEQYF
TGTGCCAGCAGTGATGGCAGCGCCTACGAGCAGTACTTC
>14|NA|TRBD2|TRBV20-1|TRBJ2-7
CSAPWAGGRDEQYF
TGCAGTGCGCCATGGGCGGGGGGGCGAGACGAGCAGTACTTC
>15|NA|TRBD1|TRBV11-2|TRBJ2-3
CASSFPGQGTDTQYF
TGTGCCAGCAGCTTCCCCGGACAGGGTACAGATACGCAGTATTTT
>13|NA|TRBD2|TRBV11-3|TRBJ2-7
CASSQRELTKQYF
TGTGCCAGCAGCCAGCGGGAGCTAACCAAGCAGTACTTC
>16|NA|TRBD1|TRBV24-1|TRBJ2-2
CATSDPGQGNTGELFF
TGTGCCACCAGTGACCCGGGACAGGGGAACACCGGGGAGCTGTTTTTT
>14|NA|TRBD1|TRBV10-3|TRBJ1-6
CAISDGQDTTPPHF
TGTGCCATCAGTGACGGACAGGATACTACACCCCCCCACTTT
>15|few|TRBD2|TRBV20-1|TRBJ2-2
CSARTSGANTGELFF
TGCAGTGCCCGTACTAGCGGGGCGAACACCGGGGAGCTGTTTTTT
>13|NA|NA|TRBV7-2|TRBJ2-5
CASSLGVRETQYF
TGTGCCAGCAGCTTGGGGGTTAGAGAGACCCAGTACTTC
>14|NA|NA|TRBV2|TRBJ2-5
CASSEEILLETQYF
TGTGCCAGCAGTGAAGAGATACTACTAGAGACCCAGTACTTC
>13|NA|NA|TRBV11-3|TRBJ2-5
CASSPRTQETQYF
TGTGCCAGCAGTCCCCGAACCCAAGAGACCCAGTACTTC
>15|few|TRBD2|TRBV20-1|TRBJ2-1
CSAEPSQRGYNEQFF
TGCAGTGCAGAACCCAGCCAGCGGGGTTACAATGAGCAGTTCTTC
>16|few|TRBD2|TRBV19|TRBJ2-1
CASKRGGGNSYNEQFF
TGTGCCAGTAAACGGGGCGGGGGGAACTCCTACAATGAGCAGTTCTTC
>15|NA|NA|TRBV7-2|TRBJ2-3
CASSLRLARTDTQYF
TGTGCCAGCAGCTTACGTCTAGCTCGCACAGATACGCAGTATTTT
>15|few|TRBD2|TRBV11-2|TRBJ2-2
CASSSRTSQAGELFF
TGTGCCAGCAGCTCAAGGACTAGCCAGGCCGGGGAGCTGTTTTTT
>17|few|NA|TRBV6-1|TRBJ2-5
CASSEAIRGGGQETQYF
TGTGCCAGCAGTGAAGCCATAAGGGGGGGAGGGCAAGAGACCCAGTACTTC
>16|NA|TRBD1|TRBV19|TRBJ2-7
CASRKTSGTDPYEQYF
TGTGCCAGTAGAAAGACATCCGGGACAGATCCCTACGAGCAGTACTTC
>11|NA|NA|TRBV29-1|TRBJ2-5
CSLQLRETQYF
TGCAGCCTTCAACTACGGGAGACCCAGTACTTC
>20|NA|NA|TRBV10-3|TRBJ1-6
CAISTARDPNLAEENSPLHF
TGTGCCATCAGTACTGCTCGTGACCCAAACCTCGCCGAGGAGAATTCACCCCTCCACTTT
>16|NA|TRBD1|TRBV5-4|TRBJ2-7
CASSLGWTGKGGEQYF
TGTGCCAGCAGCTTAGGGTGGACAGGGAAGGGTGGAGAGCAGTACTTC
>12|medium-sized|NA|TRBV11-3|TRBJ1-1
CASSPVNTEAFF
TGTGCCAGCAGCCCAGTGAACACTGAAGCTTTCTTT
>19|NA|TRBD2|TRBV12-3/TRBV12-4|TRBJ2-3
CASRYQVLLARGSTDTQYF
TGTGCCAGCAGGTACCAGGTGCTACTAGCGCGGGGAAGCACAGATACGCAGTATTTT
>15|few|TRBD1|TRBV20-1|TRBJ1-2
CSARPTDRTDYGYTF
TGCAGTGCTAGACCAACGGACAGGACAGACTATGGCTACACCTTC
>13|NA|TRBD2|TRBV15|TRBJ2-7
CATSSRGGDEQYF
TGTGCCACCAGCAGTCGGGGAGGGGACGAGCAGTACTTC
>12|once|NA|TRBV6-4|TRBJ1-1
CASSDFRPLAFF
TGTGCCAGCAGTGACTTCCGACCCTTGGCTTTCTTT
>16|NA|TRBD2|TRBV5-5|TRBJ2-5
CASSLFGGGAGETQYF
TGTGCCAGCAGCTTGTTTGGCGGGGGGGCCGGAGAGACCCAGTACTTC
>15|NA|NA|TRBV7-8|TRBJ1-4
CASSLAQQRSEKLFF
TGTGCCAGCAGCTTAGCTCAGCAACGGTCTGAAAAACTGTTTTTT
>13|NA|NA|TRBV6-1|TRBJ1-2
CASSEGISYGYTF
TGTGCCAGCAGTGAAGGAATATCCTATGGCTACACCTTC
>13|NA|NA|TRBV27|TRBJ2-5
CASGRGGAETQYF
TGTGCCAGCGGGCGAGGAGGGGCGGAGACCCAGTACTTC
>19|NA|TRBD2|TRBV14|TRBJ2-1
CASSQHRLAGGSSYNEQFF
TGTGCCAGCAGCCAACATCGACTAGCGGGGGGGAGCTCCTACAATGAGCAGTTCTTC
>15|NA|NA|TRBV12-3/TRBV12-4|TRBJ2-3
CASIMGRPSTDTQYF
TGTGCCAGCATCATGGGGCGGCCCAGCACAGATACGCAGTATTTT